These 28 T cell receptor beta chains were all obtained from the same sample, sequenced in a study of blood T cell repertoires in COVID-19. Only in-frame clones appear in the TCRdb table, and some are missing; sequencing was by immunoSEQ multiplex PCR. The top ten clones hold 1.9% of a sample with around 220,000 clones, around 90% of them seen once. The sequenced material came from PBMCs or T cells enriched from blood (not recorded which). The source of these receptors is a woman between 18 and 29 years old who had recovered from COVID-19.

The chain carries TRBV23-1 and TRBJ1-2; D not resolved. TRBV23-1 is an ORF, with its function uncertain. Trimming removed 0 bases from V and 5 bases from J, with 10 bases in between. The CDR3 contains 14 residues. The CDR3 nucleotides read TGCGCCAGCAGTCAATCGAACAGAAGATATGGCTACACCTTC. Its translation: CASSQSNRRYGYTF.

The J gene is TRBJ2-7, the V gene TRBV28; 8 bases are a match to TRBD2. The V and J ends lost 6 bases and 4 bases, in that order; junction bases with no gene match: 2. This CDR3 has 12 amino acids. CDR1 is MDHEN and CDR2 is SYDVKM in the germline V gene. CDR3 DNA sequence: TGTGCCAGCAGGGGACTAGATTACGAGCAGTACTTC. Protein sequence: CASRGLDYEQYF.

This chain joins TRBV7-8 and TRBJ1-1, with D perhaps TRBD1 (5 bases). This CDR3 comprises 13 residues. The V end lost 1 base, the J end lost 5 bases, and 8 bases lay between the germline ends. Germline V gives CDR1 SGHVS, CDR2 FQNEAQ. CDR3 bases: TGTGCCAGCAGCTTAGATAGGGGTACTGAAGCTTTCTTT. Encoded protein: CASSLDRGTEAFF.

In DNA form, the CDR3 reads TGTGCCACCAGTGATCGTGACAGGGCCACCGGGGAGCTGTTTTTT. Translating it yields CATSDRDRATGELFF. This chain connects TRBV24-1 to TRBJ2-2, with 7 bases aligning to TRBD1. Germline V gene lookup returns CDR1 KGHDR and CDR2 SFDVKD. J lost 4 bases, V lost 3 bases, and 4 bases had no gene match. The CDR3 loop spans 15 amino acids.

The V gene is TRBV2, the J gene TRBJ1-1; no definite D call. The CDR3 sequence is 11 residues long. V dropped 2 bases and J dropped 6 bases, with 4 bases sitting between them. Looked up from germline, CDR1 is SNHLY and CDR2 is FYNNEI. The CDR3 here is CASSETAEAFF. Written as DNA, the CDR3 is TGTGCCAGCAGTGAAACGGCTGAAGCTTTCTTT.

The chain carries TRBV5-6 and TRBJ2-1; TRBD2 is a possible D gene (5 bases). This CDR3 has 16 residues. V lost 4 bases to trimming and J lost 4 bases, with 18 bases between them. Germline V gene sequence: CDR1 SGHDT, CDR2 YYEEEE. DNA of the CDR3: TGTGCCAGCAGCGCGAGGCGGGTAACGAGGTACAATGAGCAGTTCTTC. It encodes CASSARRVTRYNEQFF.

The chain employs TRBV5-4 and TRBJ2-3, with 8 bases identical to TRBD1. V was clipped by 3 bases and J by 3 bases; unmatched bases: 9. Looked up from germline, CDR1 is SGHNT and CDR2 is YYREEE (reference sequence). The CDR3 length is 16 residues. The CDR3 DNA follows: TGTGCCAGCAGCTCACACTTTGGACAGGGAACAGATACGCAGTATTTT. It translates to CASSSHFGQGTDTQYF.

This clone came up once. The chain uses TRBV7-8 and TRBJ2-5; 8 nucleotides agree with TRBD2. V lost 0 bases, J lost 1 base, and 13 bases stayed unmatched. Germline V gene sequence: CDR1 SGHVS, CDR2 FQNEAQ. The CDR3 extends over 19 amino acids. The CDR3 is CASSLAGLVTPKFQETQYF. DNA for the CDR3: TGTGCCAGCAGCTTAGCGGGACTAGTTACACCAAAATTCCAAGAGACCCAGTACTTC.

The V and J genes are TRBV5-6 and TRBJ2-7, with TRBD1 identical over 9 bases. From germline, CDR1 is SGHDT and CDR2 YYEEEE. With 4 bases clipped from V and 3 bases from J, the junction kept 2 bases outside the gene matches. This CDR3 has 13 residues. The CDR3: CASSGDRVYEQYF. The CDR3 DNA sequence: TGTGCCAGCAGCGGGGACAGGGTCTACGAGCAGTACTTC.

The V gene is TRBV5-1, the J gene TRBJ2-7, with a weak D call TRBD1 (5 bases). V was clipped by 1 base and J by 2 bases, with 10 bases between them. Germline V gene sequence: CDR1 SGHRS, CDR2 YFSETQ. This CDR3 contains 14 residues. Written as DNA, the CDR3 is TGCGCCAGCAGCTTGACGGCAGGGACCTACGAGCAGTACTTC. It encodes CASSLTAGTYEQYF.

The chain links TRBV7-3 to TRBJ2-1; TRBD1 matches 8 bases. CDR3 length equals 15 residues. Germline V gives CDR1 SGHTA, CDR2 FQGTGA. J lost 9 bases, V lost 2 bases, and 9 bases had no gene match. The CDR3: CASSLVRGRRPEQFF. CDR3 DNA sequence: TGTGCCAGCAGCTTAGTCAGGGGGCGCCGGCCTGAGCAGTTCTTC.

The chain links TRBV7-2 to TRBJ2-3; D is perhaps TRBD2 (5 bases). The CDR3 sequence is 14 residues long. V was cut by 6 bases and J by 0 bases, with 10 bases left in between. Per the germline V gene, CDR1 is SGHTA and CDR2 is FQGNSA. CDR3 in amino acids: CASRTGRSTDTQYF. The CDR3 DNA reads TGTGCCAGCAGGACGGGGAGAAGCACAGATACGCAGTATTTT.

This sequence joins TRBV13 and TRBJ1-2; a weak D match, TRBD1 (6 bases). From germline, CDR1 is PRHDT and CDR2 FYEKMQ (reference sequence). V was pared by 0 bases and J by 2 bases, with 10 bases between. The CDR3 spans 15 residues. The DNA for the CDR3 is TGTGCCAGCAGCTTAGGGAGACAGGCCAACTATGGCTACACCTTC. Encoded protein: CASSLGRQANYGYTF.

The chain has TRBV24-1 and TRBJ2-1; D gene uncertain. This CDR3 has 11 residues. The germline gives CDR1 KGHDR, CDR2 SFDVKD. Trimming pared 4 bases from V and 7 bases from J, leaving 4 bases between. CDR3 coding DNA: TGTGCCACCAGTGAACAGAATGAGCAGTTCTTC. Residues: CATSEQNEQFF.

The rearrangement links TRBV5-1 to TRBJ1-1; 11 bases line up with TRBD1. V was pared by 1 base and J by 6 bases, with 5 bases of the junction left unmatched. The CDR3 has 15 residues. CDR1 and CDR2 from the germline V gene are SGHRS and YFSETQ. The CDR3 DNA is TGCGCCAGCAGCTTGCGGGACAGGGGGTTTGCTGAAGCTTTCTTT. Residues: CASSLRDRGFAEAFF.

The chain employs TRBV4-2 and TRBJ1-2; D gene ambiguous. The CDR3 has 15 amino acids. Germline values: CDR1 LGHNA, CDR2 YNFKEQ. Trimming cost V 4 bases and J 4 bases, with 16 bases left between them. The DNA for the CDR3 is TGTGCCAGCAGCCCCTCTACGGGGAACCTCTATGGCTACACCTTC. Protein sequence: CASSPSTGNLYGYTF.

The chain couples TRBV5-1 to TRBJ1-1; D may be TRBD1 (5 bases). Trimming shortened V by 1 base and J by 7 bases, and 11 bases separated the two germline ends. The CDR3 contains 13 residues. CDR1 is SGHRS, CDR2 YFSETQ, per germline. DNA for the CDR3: TGCGCCAGCAGCTTGTGGGACGGGAGTGAAGCTTTCTTT. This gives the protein CASSLWDGSEAFF.

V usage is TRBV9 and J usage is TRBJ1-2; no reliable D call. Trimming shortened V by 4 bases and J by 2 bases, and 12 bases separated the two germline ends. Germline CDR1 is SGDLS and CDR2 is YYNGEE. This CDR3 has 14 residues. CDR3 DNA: TGTGCCAGCAGCCCTCAGATGGGCAACTATGGCTACACCTTC. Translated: CASSPQMGNYGYTF.

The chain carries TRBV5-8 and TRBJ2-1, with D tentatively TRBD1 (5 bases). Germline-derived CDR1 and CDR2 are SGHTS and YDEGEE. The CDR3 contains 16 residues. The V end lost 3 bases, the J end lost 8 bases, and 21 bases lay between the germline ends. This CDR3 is CASSSVAGLVRHEQFF. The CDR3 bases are TGTGCCAGCAGCTCCGTGGCAGGGCTAGTACGGCATGAGCAGTTCTTC.

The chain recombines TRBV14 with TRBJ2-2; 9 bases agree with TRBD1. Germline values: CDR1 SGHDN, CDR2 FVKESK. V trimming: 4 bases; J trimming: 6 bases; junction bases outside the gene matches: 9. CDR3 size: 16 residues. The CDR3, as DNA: TGTGCCAGCAGCCCTATTGACAGGGGGTTTCCCGGGGAGCTGTTTTTT. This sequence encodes CASSPIDRGFPGELFF.

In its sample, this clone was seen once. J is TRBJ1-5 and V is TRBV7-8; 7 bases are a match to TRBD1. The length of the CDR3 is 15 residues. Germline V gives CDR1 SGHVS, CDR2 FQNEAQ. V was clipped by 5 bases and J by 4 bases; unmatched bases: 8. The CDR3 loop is CASSRRTGGNQPQHF. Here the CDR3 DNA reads TGTGCCAGCAGCCGACGGACAGGCGGTAATCAGCCCCAGCATTTT. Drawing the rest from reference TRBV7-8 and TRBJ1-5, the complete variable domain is GAGVSQSPRYKVAKRGQDVALRCDPISGHVSLFWYQQALGQGPEFLTYFQNEAQLDKSGLPSDRFFAERPEGSVSTLKIQRTQQEDSAVYLCASSRRTGGNQPQHFGDGTRLSIL.

The CDR3 region is CASSYGTSSYEQYF. The CDR3 DNA sequence: TGTGCCAGCAGTTACGGGACTAGCTCCTACGAGCAGTACTTC. The rearrangement joins TRBV6-2 or TRBV6-3 to TRBJ2-7; 8 bases fit TRBD2. Germline CDR1 is MNHEY and CDR2 is SVGEGT. V trimming: 2 bases; J trimming: 0 bases; junction bases outside the gene matches: 0. The CDR3 runs 14 residues.

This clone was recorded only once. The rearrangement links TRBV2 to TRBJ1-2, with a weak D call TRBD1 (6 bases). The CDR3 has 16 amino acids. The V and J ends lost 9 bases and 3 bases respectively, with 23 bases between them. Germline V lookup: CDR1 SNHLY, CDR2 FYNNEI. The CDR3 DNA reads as TGTGCCAGTAGTTATTCCCGGACAGTCTCGGACTATGGCTACACCTTC. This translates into CASSYSRTVSDYGYTF.

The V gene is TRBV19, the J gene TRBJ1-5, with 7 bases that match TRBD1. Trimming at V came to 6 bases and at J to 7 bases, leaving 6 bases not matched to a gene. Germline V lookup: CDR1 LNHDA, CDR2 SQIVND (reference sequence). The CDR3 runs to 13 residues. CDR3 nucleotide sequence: TGTGCCAGTAGCCAGGGGGTTAGACAGCCCCAGCATTTT. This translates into CASSQGVRQPQHF.

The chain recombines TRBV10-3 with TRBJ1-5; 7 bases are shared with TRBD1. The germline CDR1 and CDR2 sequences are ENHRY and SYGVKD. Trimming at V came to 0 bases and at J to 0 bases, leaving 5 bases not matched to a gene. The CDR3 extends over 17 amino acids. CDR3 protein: CAISESSRTGSNQPQHF. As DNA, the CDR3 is TGTGCCATCAGTGAGTCCTCCCGGACAGGTAGCAATCAGCCCCAGCATTTT.

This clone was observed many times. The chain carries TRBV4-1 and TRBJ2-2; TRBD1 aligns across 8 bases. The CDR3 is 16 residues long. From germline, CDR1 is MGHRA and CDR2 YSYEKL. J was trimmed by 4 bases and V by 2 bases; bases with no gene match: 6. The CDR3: CASSQIDRGVTGELFF. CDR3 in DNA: TGCGCCAGCAGCCAAATCGACAGGGGAGTCACCGGGGAGCTGTTTTTT.

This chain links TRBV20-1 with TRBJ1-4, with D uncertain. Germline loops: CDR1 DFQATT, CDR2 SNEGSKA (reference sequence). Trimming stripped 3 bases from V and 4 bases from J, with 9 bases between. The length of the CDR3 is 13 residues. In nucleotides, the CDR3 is TGCAGTGCTAGTCGACAAAATAATGAAAAACTGTTTTTT. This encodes CSASRQNNEKLFF.

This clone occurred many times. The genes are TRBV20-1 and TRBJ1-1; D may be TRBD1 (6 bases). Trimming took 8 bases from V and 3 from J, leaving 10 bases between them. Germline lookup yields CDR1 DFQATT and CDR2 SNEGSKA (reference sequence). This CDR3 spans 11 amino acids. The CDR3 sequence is CSTDSHTEAFF. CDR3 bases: TGCAGTACGGACAGTCACACTGAAGCTTTCTTT.